Listed below are T cell receptor beta chains from one sample, sequenced in a study of T-cell memory formation after mild COVID-19. TCRdb reanalysed the 5' RACE reads using MiXCR and keeps one entry per CDR3 protein. The sample lists around 450,000 distinct CDR3 sequences, more than 20% occurring once. The sequencing input was PBMCs or a T cell subset sorted from them (not recorded which). The receptors come from an adult woman who had mild COVID-19 (a few samples of this study predate the infection). Cell type and time point are not known. The CDR3 runs from the conserved cysteine through the conserved F or W. Fields, in order: J gene, V gene, CDR3 protein.

TRBJ2-7,TRBV9,CARGHRNYEQYF
TRBJ1-2,TRBV15,CATSREWTGRNGYTF
TRBJ2-5,TRBV5-6,CASSLDLGLEGETQYF
TRBJ2-7,TRBV3-1,CASSRGLAGVYEQYF
TRBJ2-1,TRBV7-2,CASSWVVRGPRNEQFF
TRBJ2-7,TRBV7-8,CASSLGPDPWLEQYF
TRBJ2-7,TRBV20-1,CSAREGSGGYEQYF
TRBJ2-3,TRBV2,CASSLDRGIDTQYF
TRBJ2-1,TRBV25-1,CASSVRGAENNEQFF
TRBJ2-1,TRBV6-6,CASSYGDTSAEQFF
TRBJ1-5,TRBV2,CASSDRTAEYSNQPQHF
TRBJ2-1,TRBV9,CASSGRGQDNEQFF
TRBJ2-5,TRBV5-1,CASSLQPGNGEETQYF
TRBJ2-7,TRBV5-1,CASRRAGRNEQYF
TRBJ1-1,TRBV6-5,CATLDLTEAFF